This T cell receptor (beta chain) originates from a study of control samples from healthy donors and cancer patients. The CDR3 contains 14 residues. From germline, CDR1 is GTSNPN and CDR2 SVGIG (reference sequence). V shed 1 base and J shed 4 bases, with 14 bases lying between them. Using immunoSEQ multiplex PCR, the repertoire was profiled, and TCRdb retains in-frame clones only, with some absent. The sample lists roughly 100,000 clones, 80% to 90% occurring once. The sequence came from a woman aged 45-65 years in good health. The chain carries TRBV30 and TRBJ2-7, with D perhaps assigned TRBD1 or TRBD2 (7 bases each). The sequenced sample consisted of blood. CDR3 amino acids: CAWSAGQGGYEQYF. DNA of the CDR3: TGTGCCTGGAGTGCGGGCCAGGGGGGGTACGAGCAGTACTTC.